This T cell receptor (beta chain) was identified during a study of CD8+ T cells in alopecia areata. This clone was found a few times. Different DNA sequences within this sample yield the same CDR3. The CDR3 runs 13 residues. Germline-derived CDR1 and CDR2 are GTSNPN and SVGIG (reference sequence). Losses at the gene ends were 3 bases for V and 6 bases for J; bases not matched to a gene: 6. cDNA reverse transcribed from extracted RNA served as the sequencing template. The protocol was immunoSEQ multiplex PCR, while the TCRdb copy is restricted to in-frame clones and leaves out a portion. The top ten clones hold 1.5% to 2% of a sample with about 180,000 clones, over 55% of them seen once. Sorting separated CD4+ and CD8+ T cells out of PBMCs.

The TCR originated in a human donor with alopecia areata. Sequences were derived from CD4+ T cells sorted from blood, sampled at week 0. The gene calls are TRBV30 and TRBJ2-7, with 9 nucleotides matching TRBD1. The CDR3 DNA reads TGTGCCTGGAGGGACAGGGGAGACTCCGAGCAGTACTTC. Its translation: CAWRDRGDSEQYF.